Listed here are 9 T cell receptor beta chains from one sample, sequenced in a study of T cell responses to AZD1222 COVID-19 vaccine. Sequencing used immunoSEQ multiplex PCR; TCRdb keeps in-frame clones, though not all of them. The sample has approximately 150,000 clones; 93% are singletons. This material consisted of peripheral blood, taken on day 0 of AZD1222 vaccination. These TCRs come from an adult in good health.

This sequence joins TRBV28 and TRBJ1-2; D gene uncertain. Germline CDR1 and CDR2: MDHEN and SYDVKM. Trimming took 5 bases from V and 1 from J, leaving 8 bases between them. CDR3 length: 13 amino acids. The CDR3: CASSRQHNYGYTF. For the CDR3, the DNA is TGTGCCAGCAGTAGGCAGCATAACTATGGCTACACCTTC.

The chain recombines TRBV4-2 with TRBJ1-1; the D gene is possibly TRBD1 (6 bases). Germline loops: CDR1 LGHNA, CDR2 YNFKEQ. The CDR3 runs to 13 residues. V lost 7 bases, J lost 0 bases, and 9 bases lay in between. The CDR3 DNA is TGTGCCAGCACCACAGGGATGAACACTGAAGCTTTCTTT. It codes for CASTTGMNTEAFF.

The chain couples TRBV28 to TRBJ2-5; TRBD1 matches at 7 bases. CDR3 size: 13 residues. V lost 8 bases to trimming and J lost 0 bases; unmatched junction nucleotides: 3. Germline loops: CDR1 MDHEN, CDR2 SYDVKM. For the CDR3, the DNA is TGTGCCAGCTGGGACAGACACCAAGAGACCCAGTACTTC. Translation: CASWDRHQETQYF.

V usage is TRBV6-1 and J usage is TRBJ1-2; the D gene is possibly TRBD1 (6 bases). V was cut by 2 bases and J by 6 bases, with 13 bases left in between. The germline V gene encodes CDR1 MNHNS and CDR2 SASEGT. This CDR3 has 14 amino acids. The CDR3 nucleotides are TGTGCCAGCAGTGAATTGCGGGGGGCAGATGGCTACACCTTC. Amino acid sequence: CASSELRGADGYTF.

The genes are TRBV28 and TRBJ1-5, with a possible D match to TRBD1 (6 bases). With 6 bases removed from V and 0 bases from J, the gap between germline ends came to 15 bases. The CDR3 contains 16 residues. Germline V gene sequence: CDR1 MDHEN, CDR2 SYDVKM. Written as DNA, the CDR3 is TGTGCCAGCAGCAACCTAGGGGGGATTAGCAATCAGCCCCAGCATTTT. As protein: CASSNLGGISNQPQHF.

The chain is built from TRBV9 and TRBJ1-1; D possibly corresponds to TRBD1 (5 bases). V was trimmed by 0 bases and J by 1 base, leaving 10 bases between them. CDR3 size: 15 residues. Per the germline V gene, CDR1 is SGDLS and CDR2 is YYNGEE. The CDR3 loop is CASSVAAGPNTEAFF. CDR3 in DNA: TGTGCCAGCAGCGTAGCTGCGGGACCGAACACTGAAGCTTTCTTT.

V is TRBV4-2 and J is TRBJ2-2; TRBD2 matches 8 bases. CDR1 is LGHNA and CDR2 is YNFKEQ in the germline V gene. The trim removed 2 bases at V and 3 bases at J, leaving 2 bases unmatched. The CDR3 runs 15 residues. The CDR3 protein is CASSQSGSYTGELFF. CDR3 nucleotide sequence: TGTGCCAGCAGCCAAAGCGGGAGTTACACCGGGGAGCTGTTTTTT.

J is TRBJ2-2 and V is TRBV9; 8 positions agree with TRBD1. CDR1 and CDR2 (germline): SGDLS, YYNGEE. The V segment lost 4 bases and the J segment 4 bases; nucleotides outside the gene matches: 9. The CDR3 length is 16 residues. This CDR3 reads CASSPRQGSGTGELFF. The CDR3 coding sequence is TGTGCCAGCAGCCCCCGACAGGGGTCGGGCACCGGGGAGCTGTTTTTT.

The chain couples TRBV6-4 to TRBJ1-6; D gene ambiguous. Trimming stripped 5 bases from V and 7 bases from J, with 12 bases between. This CDR3 contains 14 residues. Germline V CDR1 and CDR2: MRHNA, SNTAGT. The CDR3 sequence is CASSLEEGNSPLHF. CDR3 nucleotides: TGTGCCAGCAGTTTGGAGGAAGGGAATTCACCCCTCCACTTT.